These 23 T cell receptor beta chains share one sample of origin, sequenced in a study of OX40 agonist ivuxolimab in advanced cancers. Sequencing was performed with immunoSEQ multiplex PCR; in TCRdb, only in-frame clones are kept and a portion is missing. The repertoire holds some 64,000 clones, with approximately 91% as singletons. Specimen: CD4+ or CD8+ T cells sorted from blood, collected in a trial of the OX40 agonist ivuxolimab. These receptors were collected from an adult with an advanced solid tumor such as melanoma, head and neck, liver or kidney cancer.

The chain links TRBV12-5 to TRBJ2-2; 8 nucleotides align to TRBD1. This CDR3 region has 14 residues. Per germline, CDR1 LGHNT and CDR2 FRNRAP. J was trimmed by 10 bases and V by 0 bases; bases with no gene match: 4. The CDR3: CASGLVRGREELFF. DNA for the CDR3: TGTGCTAGTGGTTTGGTCAGGGGGCGAGAGGAGCTGTTTTTT.

The gene calls are TRBV11-2 and TRBJ2-5; D call uncertain. Germline loops: CDR1 SGHAT, CDR2 FQNNGV. The CDR3 is 11 residues long. V dropped 2 bases and J dropped 7 bases, with 5 bases sitting between them. The CDR3 here is CASSLTVTQYF. CDR3 nucleotides: TGTGCCAGCAGCTTAACGGTGACCCAGTACTTC.

The rearrangement links TRBV7-8 to TRBJ2-5; D unresolved. The CDR3 consists of 10 residues. Trimming removed 1 base at V and 6 bases at J, with 0 bases between. From germline, CDR1 is SGHVS and CDR2 FQNEAQ. The CDR3 DNA follows: TGTGCCAGCAGCTTAGAGACCCAGTACTTC. Translating it yields CASSLETQYF.

The rearrangement uses TRBV6-5 and TRBJ1-2; D perhaps matches TRBD1 (6 bases). Germline loops: CDR1 MNHEY, CDR2 SVGAGI. The ends were cut back, 2 bases at V and 8 bases at J, with 18 bases in the middle. There are 15 residues in the CDR3. The CDR3, as DNA: TGTGCCAGCAGTTACCGGGGGACACCGGTGGGAGGCTACACCTTC. Protein sequence: CASSYRGTPVGGYTF.

This clone was detected once. The chain is built from TRBV15 and TRBJ2-7; 12 nucleotides line up with TRBD2. The germline CDR1 and CDR2 sequences are LNHNV and YYDKDF (reference sequence). The trim removed 0 bases at V and 6 bases at J, leaving 9 bases unmatched. This CDR3 is built from 17 residues. CDR3 region: CATSREYSTSGGGEQYF. The CDR3 nucleotides are TGTGCCACCAGCAGAGAATACTCGACTAGCGGGGGTGGCGAGCAGTACTTC. Based on the CDR3 plus reference TRBV15 and TRBJ2-7, the full variable domain is DAMVIQNPRYQVTQFGKPVTLSCSQTLNHNVMYWYQQKSSQAPKLLFHYYDKDFNNEADTPDNFQSRRPNTSFCFLDIRSPGLGDTAMYLCATSREYSTSGGGEQYFGPGTRLTVT.

V and J are TRBV30 and TRBJ1-4; D not resolved. The germline CDR1 and CDR2 sequences are GTSNPN and SVGIG (reference sequence). Trimming took off 0 bases at V and 1 base at J, with 15 bases between the two ends. The CDR3 covers 17 residues. CDR3 nucleotide sequence: TGTGCCTGGAGTGTTTTCGGGCCGGTGGTAACTAATGAAAAACTGTTTTTT. Translated, it gives CAWSVFGPVVTNEKLFF.

The genes are TRBV5-4 and TRBJ1-5; D is perhaps TRBD1 (6 bases). CDR3 size: 15 residues. Germline CDR1 SGHNT, CDR2 YYREEE (reference sequence). V lost 4 bases and J lost 3, with 14 bases in between. CDR3 protein: CASSPGPGDNQPQHF. The CDR3, as DNA: TGTGCCAGCAGCCCCGGGCCAGGGGACAATCAGCCCCAGCATTTT.

This sequence joins TRBV29-1 and TRBJ2-5; D is unclear. V shed 5 bases and J shed 7 bases, with 5 bases lying between them. There are 9 residues in the CDR3. From germline, CDR1 is SQVTM and CDR2 ANQGSEA. This CDR3 reads CSVNTTQYF. CDR3 bases: TGCAGCGTTAACACGACCCAGTACTTC.

This clone occurred once. V gene TRBV5-6 combines with J gene TRBJ1-2, with a possible D match to TRBD1 (5 bases). Germline-derived CDR1 and CDR2 are SGHDT and YYEEEE. CDR3 length: 15 residues. Trimming stripped 0 bases from V and 2 bases from J, with 11 bases between. The CDR3 loop reads CASSLGGRTNYGYTF. The CDR3 bases are TGTGCCAGCAGCTTGGGGGGACGGACCAACTATGGCTACACCTTC. Full variable domain (missing parts from reference TRBV5-6 and TRBJ1-2): DAGVTQSPTHLIKTRGQQVTLRCSPKSGHDTVSWYQQALGQGPQFIFQYYEEEERQRGNFPDRFSGHQFPNYSSELNVNALLLGDSALYLCASSLGGRTNYGYTFGSGTRLTVV.

This sequence joins TRBV2 and TRBJ1-3; no clear D. Trimming shortened V by 2 bases and J by 1 base, and 21 bases separated the two germline ends. Per the germline V gene, CDR1 is SNHLY and CDR2 is FYNNEI. This CDR3 region has 19 residues. This CDR3 is CASSELFLGSYLSGNTIYF. Here the CDR3 DNA reads TGTGCCAGCAGTGAATTATTCCTCGGCAGCTACCTTTCTGGAAACACCATATATTTT. Full variable domain (rest looked up from reference TRBV2 and TRBJ1-3): EPEVTQTPSHQVTQMGQEVILRCVPISNHLYFYWYRQILGQKVEFLVSFYNNEISEKSEIFDDQFSVERPDGSNFTLKIRSTKLEDSAMYFCASSELFLGSYLSGNTIYFGEGSWLTVV.

The CDR3 spells CASSPTVYTDTQYF. The CDR3 DNA follows: TGTGCCAGCAGCCCGACAGTATACACAGATACGCAGTATTTT. The chain uses TRBV7-6 and TRBJ2-3; a weak D match, TRBD1 (5 bases). Trimming shortened V by 5 bases and J by 2 bases, and 11 bases separated the two germline ends. Germline loops: CDR1 SGHVS, CDR2 FNYEAQ. This CDR3 is built from 14 residues. The complete variable domain, with remaining parts taken from reference TRBV7-6 and TRBJ2-3, reads GAGVSQSPRYKVTKRGQDVALRCDPISGHVSLYWYRQALGQGPEFLTYFNYEAQQDKSGLPNDRFSAERPEGSISTLTIQRTEQRDSAMYRCASSPTVYTDTQYFGPGTRLTVL.

The chain links TRBV6-5 to TRBJ2-7; tentative D call: TRBD1 (5 bases). Germline V lookup: CDR1 MNHEY, CDR2 SVGAGI. Between the trimmed V and J ends, which lost 2 bases and 0 bases, there was a span of 8 bases. The CDR3 covers 14 residues. CDR3 nucleotides: TGTGCCAGCAGTTACAACAGGTTCTCCTACGAGCAGTACTTC. Encoded protein: CASSYNRFSYEQYF.

This sequence joins TRBV5-4 and TRBJ2-2; D is uncertain. The V end lost 4 bases, the J end lost 0 bases, and 7 bases lay between the germline ends. Looked up from germline, CDR1 is SGHNT and CDR2 is YYREEE (reference sequence). The CDR3 sequence is 14 residues long. DNA of the CDR3: TGTGCCAGCAGCCCCCTGCCGAACACCGGGGAGCTGTTTTTT. Translating it yields CASSPLPNTGELFF.

The CDR3 is CASSFGGADEQFF. The CDR3 DNA follows: TGTGCCAGCAGCTTCGGAGGGGCTGATGAGCAGTTCTTC. This chain uses TRBV5-4 with TRBJ2-1, with D perhaps matching TRBD2 (6 bases). In germline, CDR1 is SGHNT, CDR2 YYREEE (reference sequence). The V gene lost 2 bases and the J gene lost 8 bases, with 11 bases spanning the gap. The CDR3 totals 13 residues.

For this clone: Other nucleotide sequences from this sample produce the same CDR3. The genes are TRBV9 and TRBJ2-2; weak D call: TRBD2 (7 bases). The CDR3 covers 16 residues. V was pared by 0 bases and J by 4 bases, with 13 bases between. Germline V gene sequence: CDR1 SGDLS, CDR2 YYNGEE. The CDR3, as DNA: TGTGCCAGCAGCGTAGAGGGGGGGGAGGGCACCGGGGAGCTGTTTTTT. Protein product: CASSVEGGEGTGELFF.

This clone was picked up one time. The genes are TRBV16 and TRBJ2-3; 10 nucleotides agree with TRBD1. V gave up 0 bases and J gave up 1 base; unmatched junction bases: 4. Germline V gives CDR1 KGHSY, CDR2 FQNENV. CDR3 length equals 17 residues. The CDR3 reads CASSQSMTGGGTDTQYF. CDR3 DNA sequence: TGTGCCAGCAGCCAATCGATGACAGGGGGCGGCACAGATACGCAGTATTTT.

The chain links TRBV28 to TRBJ2-2; D gene ambiguous. Germline assignment: CDR1 MDHEN and CDR2 SYDVKM. The CDR3 extends over 13 amino acids. Trimming stripped 2 bases from V and 8 bases from J, with 9 bases between. CDR3 sequence reads: CASSLVVEGELFF. DNA for the CDR3: TGTGCCAGCAGTTTAGTGGTAGAAGGGGAGCTGTTTTTT.

The V and J genes are TRBV5-5 and TRBJ1-5; D unresolved. Trimming pared 4 bases from V and 4 bases from J, leaving 9 bases between. Germline V lookup: CDR1 SGHKS, CDR2 YYEKEE (reference sequence). The CDR3 has 13 residues. CDR3 amino acids: CASSMVENQPQHF. The DNA of the CDR3 is TGTGCCAGCAGCATGGTCGAAAATCAGCCCCAGCATTTT.

This chain uses TRBV4-1 with TRBJ2-1; TRBD1 or TRBD2 may be the D gene (5 bases each). V lost 0 bases, J lost 2 bases, and 14 bases lay in between. CDR1 MGHRA and CDR2 YSYEKL come from the germline V gene. This CDR3 region has 17 residues. Here the CDR3 reads CASSQDTGTIPYNEQFF. As DNA, the CDR3 is TGCGCCAGCAGCCAAGATACGGGGACCATTCCCTACAATGAGCAGTTCTTC.

The chain recombines TRBV30 with TRBJ2-1, with D possibly being TRBD2 (5 bases). In germline, CDR1 is GTSNPN, CDR2 SVGIG (reference sequence). CDR3 length equals 13 residues. The V gene lost 4 bases and the J gene lost 1 base, with 8 bases spanning the gap. The CDR3 protein is CAWNLASYNEQFF. Here the CDR3 DNA reads TGTGCCTGGAATCTAGCTTCCTACAATGAGCAGTTCTTC.

The V and J genes are TRBV7-8 and TRBJ1-1; D possibly corresponds to TRBD1 (5 bases). The CDR3 runs to 15 residues. The ends were cut back, 2 bases at V and 5 bases at J, with 15 bases in the middle. Germline CDR1 is SGHVS and CDR2 is FQNEAQ. In DNA form, the CDR3 reads TGTGCCAGCAGCTTACTCCCGGGACGAGGGACTGAAGCTTTCTTT. Amino acid sequence: CASSLLPGRGTEAFF.

This rearrangement joins TRBV5-1 to TRBJ2-3; weak D call: TRBD2 (5 bases). Trimming stripped 2 bases from V and 6 bases from J, with 13 bases between. The CDR3 has 14 residues. Germline V lookup: CDR1 SGHRS, CDR2 YFSETQ. In nucleotides, the CDR3 is TGCGCCAGCAGCTTAAGCGGACCGGGGGATACGCAGTATTTT. This translates into CASSLSGPGDTQYF.

The CDR3 loop is CATSSPWGLSYYGYTF. For the CDR3, the DNA is TGTGCCACCAGCAGCCCTTGGGGGTTATCCTACTATGGCTACACCTTC. The chain recombines TRBV15 with TRBJ1-2; D possibly corresponds to TRBD1 (5 bases). The length of the CDR3 is 16 residues. V lost 3 bases to trimming and J lost 3 bases, with 17 bases between them. Germline lookup yields CDR1 LNHNV and CDR2 YYDKDF (reference sequence).